The 26 T cell receptor beta chains below all came from one sample that was sequenced in a study of T cell therapy after organ transplantation. These receptors' targets are unknown. The time point here: 20-29 weeks after completion of therapy. Repertoires were generated with immunoSEQ multiplex PCR, while TCRdb's copy carries only in-frame clones and drops some. This sample has 20,000 or so clones, with about 83% found just once. The source material was CD8+ T cells from blood, sampled after autologous CMV-specific T cell therapy. These receptor sequences come from a human patient who had received a solid organ transplant and had CMV disease. Part of the T cells may come from the graft donor.

The chain uses TRBV25-1 and TRBJ2-3; the D call may be TRBD1 or TRBD2 (5 bases each). The CDR3 is 14 amino acids. The germline V gene encodes CDR1 MGHDK and CDR2 SYGVNS. V dropped 11 bases and J dropped 3 bases, with 18 bases sitting between them. The CDR3 reads CARQRGRRTDTQYF. The CDR3 coding sequence is TGTGCCCGCCAGAGGGGCAGAAGAACAGATACGCAGTATTTT.

The chain carries TRBV28 and TRBJ1-2, with no clear D. The CDR3 has 13 amino acids. The germline V gene encodes CDR1 MDHEN and CDR2 SYDVKM. The V gene lost 7 bases and the J gene lost 8 bases, with 17 bases spanning the gap. In nucleotides, the CDR3 is TGTGCCAGCAATCCCTCCGGTGGGTCGGGCTACACCTTC. As protein: CASNPSGGSGYTF.

This CDR3 is CASSFVGQGAGEQYF. CDR3 nucleotides: TGCGCCAGCAGCTTTGTAGGGCAGGGGGCCGGCGAGCAGTACTTC. This chain connects TRBV5-1 to TRBJ2-7, with 8 bases aligning to TRBD1. With V trimmed by 2 bases and J by 6 bases, 10 bases remained unmatched. The CDR3 is 15 amino acids. The V gene's germline CDR1 is SGHRS and CDR2 YFSETQ.

In its sample, this clone was seen once. The chain has TRBV19 and TRBJ2-1; 7 bases map to TRBD2. Germline CDR1 reads LNHDA; CDR2 reads SQIVND (reference sequence). The junction had 7 bases not matched to a gene; V was cut back by 4 bases and J by 7 bases. The CDR3 sequence is 14 residues long. As DNA, the CDR3 is TGTGCCAGTAGTAGCGGGAGTATTTGGAATGAGCAGTTCTTC. It codes for CASSSGSIWNEQFF.

The V gene is TRBV9, the J gene TRBJ2-7; D assignment may be TRBD1 or TRBD2 (5 bases each). The V end was cut by 0 bases, the J end by 3 bases, with 16 bases between. The CDR3 extends over 16 amino acids. Germline loops: CDR1 SGDLS, CDR2 YYNGEE. The CDR3 bases are TGTGCCAGCAGCGTAGGGACACGGCGGGTGGACTACGAGCAGTACTTC. It translates to CASSVGTRRVDYEQYF.

The chain couples TRBV15 to TRBJ2-7, with D uncertain. V dropped 0 bases and J dropped 2 bases, with 11 bases sitting between them. Germline V lookup: CDR1 LNHNV, CDR2 YYDKDF (reference sequence). This CDR3 comprises 15 residues. CDR3: CATSREVEGPYEQYF. The DNA for the CDR3 is TGTGCCACCAGCAGAGAAGTTGAAGGCCCCTACGAGCAGTACTTC.

The genes are TRBV7-2 and TRBJ2-7; 11 nucleotides align to TRBD2. Trimming at V came to 5 bases and at J to 3 bases, leaving 3 bases not matched to a gene. Germline values: CDR1 SGHTA, CDR2 FQGNSA. CDR3 length: 14 residues. The CDR3, as DNA: TGTGCCAGCAGCCTTACTAGCGGGAGCTACGAGCAGTACTTC. Translating it yields CASSLTSGSYEQYF. Combining the CDR3 with reference TRBV7-2 and TRBJ2-7 gives the whole variable domain GAGVSQSPSNKVTEKGKDVELRCDPISGHTALYWYRQSLGQGLEFLIYFQGNSAPDKSGLPSDRFSAERTGGSVSTLTIQRTQQEDSAVYLCASSLTSGSYEQYFGPGTRLTVT.

This clone was seen a few times. The chain uses TRBV13 and TRBJ1-5; D possibly corresponds to TRBD1 (6 bases). Germline V gene data show CDR1 as PRHDT and CDR2 as FYEKMQ (reference sequence). V was clipped by 0 bases and J by 6 bases, with 9 bases between them. The CDR3 contains 14 residues. The CDR3: CASSLGQGTQPQHF. Written as DNA, the CDR3 is TGTGCCAGCAGCTTAGGGCAGGGGACTCAGCCCCAGCATTTT.

The rearrangement joins TRBV19 to TRBJ2-3; 7 bases line up with TRBD1. CDR1 is LNHDA and CDR2 is SQIVND in the germline V gene (reference sequence). With 0 bases clipped from V and 1 base from J, the junction kept 7 bases outside the gene matches. The CDR3 sequence is 17 residues long. The CDR3: CASSIDGTVRGTDTQYF. The CDR3 DNA reads TGTGCCAGTAGTATAGACGGGACAGTTAGGGGCACAGATACGCAGTATTTT.

The chain joins TRBV7-8 to TRBJ2-3; maybe TRBD2 (5 bases). Germline V gene lookup returns CDR1 SGHVS and CDR2 FQNEAQ. Deletions cut 4 bases from V and 2 bases from J, with 10 bases between. This CDR3 is built from 14 residues. CDR3 amino acids: CASSYSGYTDTQYF. As DNA, the CDR3 is TGTGCCAGCAGCTATTCGGGGTACACAGATACGCAGTATTTT.

V and J are TRBV7-6 and TRBJ1-4; a possible D gene is TRBD1 (5 bases). This CDR3 contains 14 residues. The ends were cut back, 5 bases at V and 8 bases at J, with 15 bases in the middle. Germline CDR1 reads SGHVS; CDR2 reads FNYEAQ. The CDR3 spells CASSPWGREEKLFF. The DNA of the CDR3 is TGTGCCAGCAGCCCCTGGGGCAGGGAGGAAAAACTGTTTTTT.

V usage is TRBV6-5 and J usage is TRBJ1-4; a possible D gene is TRBD1 (5 bases). Per the germline V gene, CDR1 is MNHEY and CDR2 is SVGAGI. V lost 2 bases to trimming and J lost 5 bases, with 9 bases between them. This CDR3 has 14 residues. Here the CDR3 DNA reads TGTGCCAGCAGTTACGGGGGTAAAAATGAAAAACTGTTTTTT. Residues: CASSYGGKNEKLFF.

This rearrangement joins TRBV25-1 to TRBJ1-6; D remains unclear. CDR1 and CDR2 (germline): MGHDK, SYGVNS. With 8 bases removed from V and 9 bases from J, the gap between germline ends came to 20 bases. This CDR3 spans 15 amino acids. This CDR3 reads CASPPRLTEGSPLHF. Written as DNA, the CDR3 is TGTGCCAGCCCCCCTCGCCTTACAGAGGGTTCACCCCTCCACTTT.

The chain carries TRBV30 and TRBJ1-1, with 9 bases lining up with TRBD1. V shed 0 bases, J shed 0 bases, and the junction held 5 bases outside the gene matches. This CDR3 region has 16 residues. Germline V lookup: CDR1 GTSNPN, CDR2 SVGIG (reference sequence). As DNA, the CDR3 is TGTGCCTGGAGTGTACTACAGGGGGCCGTGAACACTGAAGCTTTCTTT. Its translation is CAWSVLQGAVNTEAFF.

The chain employs TRBV5-6 and TRBJ2-2; D remains ambiguous. Germline V gene lookup returns CDR1 SGHDT and CDR2 YYEEEE. The CDR3 spans 14 residues. Trimming stripped 2 bases from V and 1 base from J, with 6 bases between. The CDR3 nucleotides read TGTGCCAGCAGCTTCACTCGGAACACCGGGGAGCTGTTTTTT. Its protein is CASSFTRNTGELFF.

The CDR3 loop is CASSHGQGGETQYF. In nucleotides, the CDR3 is TGCGCCAGCAGCCACGGACAGGGCGGCGAGACCCAGTACTTC. This sequence joins TRBV5-1 and TRBJ2-5; 8 nucleotides align to TRBD1. This CDR3 has 14 amino acids. Unmatched junction bases numbered 7, after V lost 4 bases and J lost 5 bases. Germline CDR1 and CDR2: SGHRS and YFSETQ.

This sequence joins TRBV4-3 and TRBJ2-3, with D possibly being TRBD1 (5 bases). Trimming removed 0 bases from V and 5 bases from J, with 6 bases in between. The CDR3 extends over 13 amino acids. Germline CDR1 and CDR2: LGHNA and YSLEER. The CDR3 reads CASSQDREDTQYF. The CDR3 DNA reads TGCGCCAGCAGCCAAGACAGGGAAGATACGCAGTATTTT.

The J gene is TRBJ1-1, the V gene TRBV9; D might be TRBD1 (6 bases). Trimming shortened V by 4 bases and J by 8 bases, and 18 bases separated the two germline ends. Germline loops: CDR1 SGDLS, CDR2 YYNGEE. The CDR3 has 14 residues. DNA for the CDR3: TGTGCCAGCAGCCCGGAATGGGACATATCAGAAGCTTTCTTT. Encoded protein: CASSPEWDISEAFF.

The rearrangement links TRBV10-3 to TRBJ1-1; a possible D gene is TRBD1 (6 bases). Germline V gives CDR1 ENHRY, CDR2 SYGVKD. The CDR3 covers 19 residues. V lost 6 bases and J lost 1, with 27 bases in between. CDR3 region: CAIRGAGRGPTLQNTEAFF. CDR3 nucleotide sequence: TGTGCCATCAGGGGGGCAGGGAGGGGCCCGACCCTCCAGAACACTGAAGCTTTCTTT.

The gene calls are TRBV30 and TRBJ2-5; weak D call: TRBD2 (5 bases). There are 13 residues in the CDR3. Germline V gene lookup returns CDR1 GTSNPN and CDR2 SVGIG (reference sequence). Trimming removed 0 bases from V and 4 bases from J, with 9 bases in between. CDR3 bases: TGTGCCTGGAGTGTAAGGAGCGGAGAGACCCAGTACTTC. Translated, it gives CAWSVRSGETQYF.

The chain has TRBV15 and TRBJ2-5; 8 positions match TRBD1. The CDR3 length is 15 residues. The V segment lost 4 bases and the J segment 1 base; nucleotides outside the gene matches: 5. Germline V CDR1 and CDR2: LNHNV, YYDKDF (reference sequence). The CDR3, as DNA: TGTGCCACCAGCACACCCGGACAGGGCCAAGAGACCCAGTACTTC. Its translation: CATSTPGQGQETQYF.

V and J are TRBV21-1 and TRBJ1-2; TRBD1, as called in the table, went unchecked against the DNA. TRBV21-1 is annotated as a pseudogene. This CDR3 region has 17 residues. CDR3: CASSKDLGPGQNYGYTF. CDR3 coding DNA: TGTGCCAGCAGCAAAGATTTAGGACCCGGACAAAACTATGGCTACACCTTC.

V is TRBV4-3 and J is TRBJ2-1, with a possible D match to TRBD2 (6 bases). Germline V lookup: CDR1 LGHNA, CDR2 YSLEER. V lost 3 bases and J 5 bases, leaving 8 bases between the germline ends. There are 13 residues in the CDR3. The CDR3 loop is CASSHRGNNEQFF. CDR3 DNA: TGCGCCAGCAGCCATCGGGGGAACAATGAGCAGTTCTTC.

The chain joins TRBV30 to TRBJ1-1; 7 bases agree with TRBD1. The CDR3 extends over 12 amino acids. V lost 2 bases, J lost 10 bases, and 7 bases stayed unmatched. CDR1 and CDR2 (germline): GTSNPN, SVGIG (reference sequence). The CDR3 region is CAWSTLGTAAFF. The CDR3 region has the DNA TGTGCCTGGAGTACCTTAGGGACAGCAGCTTTCTTT. Full variable domain (outside the CDR3, taken from reference TRBV30 and TRBJ1-1): SQTIHQWPATLVQPVGSPLSLECTVEGTSNPNLYWYRQAAGRGLQLLFYSVGIGQISSEVPQNLSASRPQDRQFILSSKKLLLSDSGFYLCAWSTLGTAAFFGQGTRLTVV.

The J gene is TRBJ1-2, the V gene TRBV15; perhaps TRBD1 as D (6 bases). The CDR3 extends over 17 amino acids. Germline CDR1 and CDR2: LNHNV and YYDKDF (reference sequence). V was clipped by 0 bases and J by 3 bases, with 17 bases between them. In nucleotides, the CDR3 is TGTGCCACCAGCAGAGATCCACCGGCAGGGGAAGACTATGGCTACACCTTC. Translating gives CATSRDPPAGEDYGYTF.

J is TRBJ2-7 and V is TRBV28; the match to TRBD2 covers 7 bases. In germline, CDR1 is MDHEN, CDR2 SYDVKM. The V gene end was trimmed by 10 bases and the J gene end by 0 bases; junction bases not matched to a gene: 15. The CDR3 is made up of 16 amino acids. For the CDR3, the DNA is TGTGCCACCAAAACCGGGGCGGGAGAGATCTCCTACGAGCAGTACTTC. This sequence encodes CATKTGAGEISYEQYF.